Included here is one TCR beta chain sequence, with context. Its cognate antigen is unknown. Germline CDR1 SGHTS, CDR2 YDEGEE. This CDR3 contains 15 residues. V was trimmed by 4 bases and J by 7 bases, leaving 18 bases between them. The PCR had 60 Vbeta and 13 Jbeta primers. Data came from immunoSEQ multiplex PCR; TCRdb stores just in-frame clones and leaves some out. This sample has about 190,000 clones, with 75% to 80% found just once. The entry originates in a study of cytomegalovirus exposure and HLA in healthy donors. Whole-study results and caveats: A few chains tied to CMV proved CMV antigen-specific in vitro.

This chain joins TRBV5-8 and TRBJ1-5; a weak D match, TRBD1 (5 bases). Sequenced material: PBMCs. This receptor was obtained from a woman aged 25 to 45 in good health and CMV-seropositive. In DNA, the CDR3 is TGTGCCAGCAGCCCGGGGGGAGGGCACAAACAGCCCCAGCATTTT. Residues: CASSPGGGHKQPQHF.